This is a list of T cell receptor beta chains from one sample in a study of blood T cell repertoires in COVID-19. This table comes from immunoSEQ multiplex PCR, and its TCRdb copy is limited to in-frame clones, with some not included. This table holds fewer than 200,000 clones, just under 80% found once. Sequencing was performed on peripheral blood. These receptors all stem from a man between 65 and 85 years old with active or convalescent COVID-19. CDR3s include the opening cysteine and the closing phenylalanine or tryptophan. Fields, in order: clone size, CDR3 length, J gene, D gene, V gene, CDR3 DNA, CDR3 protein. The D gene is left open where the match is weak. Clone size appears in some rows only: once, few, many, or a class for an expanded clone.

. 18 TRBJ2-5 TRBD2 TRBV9 TGTGCCAGCAGCGTAGCTTCGCTAGCGGGGGGTACCGAAGGGACCCAGTACTTC CASSVASLAGGTEGTQYF
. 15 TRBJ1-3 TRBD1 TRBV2 TGTGCCAGTTCGGGACAGGCTCTCTCTGGAAACACCATATATTTT CASSGQALSGNTIYF
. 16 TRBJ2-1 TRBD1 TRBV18 TGTGCCAGCTCACCCTCGGGACAGGGTGTTGGGAATGAGCAGTTCTTC CASSPSGQGVGNEQFF
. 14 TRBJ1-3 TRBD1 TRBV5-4 TGTGCCAGCAGCACACAGGGGGCAGGAAACACCATATATTTT CASSTQGAGNTIYF
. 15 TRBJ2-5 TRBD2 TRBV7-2 TGTGCCAGCAGCCGCGGCGGGGGGGGAAAAGAGACCCAGTACTTC CASSRGGGGKETQYF
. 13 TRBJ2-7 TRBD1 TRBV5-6 TGTGCCAGCAGCTTGACAGGGGCGGAGGAGCAGTACTTC CASSLTGAEEQYF
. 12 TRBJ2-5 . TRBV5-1 TGCGCCAGCAGCTACCGGGGAGAGACCCAGTACTTC CASSYRGETQYF
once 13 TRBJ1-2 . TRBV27 TGTGCCAGCAGTTCCAATACTCAGGGGGGCTACACCTTC CASSSNTQGGYTF
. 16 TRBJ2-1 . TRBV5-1 TGCGCCAGCAGCTTGGAAGGCACAGGGCCCTACAATGAGCAGTTCTTC CASSLEGTGPYNEQFF
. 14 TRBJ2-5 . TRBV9 TGTGCCAGCAGCGTAGGGTACGGGGATCAGACCCAGTACTTC CASSVGYGDQTQYF
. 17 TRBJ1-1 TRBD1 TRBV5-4 TGTGCCAGCAGCATCCGGGACAGGGGGCGGGAGGGAACTGAAGCTTTCTTT CASSIRDRGREGTEAFF
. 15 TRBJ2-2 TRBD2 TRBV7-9 TGTGCCAGCAGGTACGGGGGGGCCGACACCGGGGAGCTGTTTTTT CASRYGGADTGELFF
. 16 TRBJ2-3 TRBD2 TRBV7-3 TGTGCCAGCAGCTCTGCTAAGACTAGCGGCACAGATACGCAGTATTTT CASSSAKTSGTDTQYF
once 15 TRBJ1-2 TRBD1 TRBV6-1 TGTGCCAGCAGTGAATCCCCGACAGGGGGCGAGGGCTACACCTTC CASSESPTGGEGYTF
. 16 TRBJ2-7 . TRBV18 TGTGCCAGCTCACCATTGGCAGCGGATCTACGGTACGAGCAGTACTTC CASSPLAADLRYEQYF
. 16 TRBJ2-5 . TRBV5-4 TGTGCCAGCAGCCGCTTGGTGGGGGGGCGCCTAGAGACCCAGTACTTC CASSRLVGGRLETQYF
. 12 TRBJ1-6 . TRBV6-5 TGTGCCAGCAAGAGAGAAGATTCACCCCTCCACTTT CASKREDSPLHF
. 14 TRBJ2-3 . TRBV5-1 TGCGCCAGCAGCTTGAGGCCGGGGACAGATACGCAGTATTTT CASSLRPGTDTQYF
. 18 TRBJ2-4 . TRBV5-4 TGTGCCAGCAGCCCCGACGGGTCCCCCAGGGTGGCCAAAAACATTCAGTACTTC CASSPDGSPRVAKNIQYF
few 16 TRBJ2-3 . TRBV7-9 TGTGCCAGCAGCTTAGGGGGGCCCCTAAGCACAGATACGCAGTATTTT CASSLGGPLSTDTQYF
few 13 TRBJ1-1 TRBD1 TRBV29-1 TGCAGCGTTGTGGGACAGGGGCGGACTGAAGCTTTCTTT CSVVGQGRTEAFF
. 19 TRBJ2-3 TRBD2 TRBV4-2 TGTGCCAGCAGCCAAGAGGGACTAGCGGGAGGGCCGGGCACAGATACGCAGTATTTT CASSQEGLAGGPGTDTQYF
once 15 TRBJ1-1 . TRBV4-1 TGCGCCAGCAGCCAAGAGGGACACATGAACACTGAAGCTTTCTTT CASSQEGHMNTEAFF
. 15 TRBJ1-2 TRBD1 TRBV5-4 TGTGCCAGCAGCCAGGACAGGGTGGGTGGCTATGGCTACACCTTC CASSQDRVGGYGYTF
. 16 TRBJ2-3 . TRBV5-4 TGTGCCAGCAGCTCACGGAGCGGAGCCGTCACAGATACGCAGTATTTT CASSSRSGAVTDTQYF
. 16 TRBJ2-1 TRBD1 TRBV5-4 TGTGCCAGCAGCTTGAATGGACAGGGAACTAACAATGAGCAGTTCTTC CASSLNGQGTNNEQFF
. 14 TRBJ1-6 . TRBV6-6 TGTGCCACCGTCAGCGGGCTTTATAATTCACCCCTCCACTTT CATVSGLYNSPLHF